In its sample, the clone carrying this TCR beta chain was seen a few times. What it recognizes is unknown. Individuals who donated were healthy Caucasians from Russia aged about 6 to 90. This specimen comes from a study of blood T cells in healthy people across ages. Study-wide points: Naive T cell percentage showed a strong correlation with the diversity of TCR beta.

A second about 7 to 12 cycle PCR used barcoded and J-beta primers. Each CDR3 protein is one row after TCRdb ran MiXCR on the 5' RACE reads. The sample yields about 570,000 distinct CDR3 sequences, 25% to 30% seen once. CDR1 MNHNY and CDR2 SVGAGI come from the germline V gene (reference sequence). The length of the CDR3 is 16 residues. V was trimmed by 5 bases and J by 7 bases, leaving 21 bases between them. The specimen sequenced was blood. This clonotype was sampled from a woman between 65 and 79 years old in good health. V and J are TRBV6-6 and TRBJ1-3; no firm D call. In DNA form, the CDR3 reads TGTGCCAGCAGTCGACGCACGTCCAGTGGAATCAACACCATATATTTT. This gives the protein CASSRRTSSGINTIYF.